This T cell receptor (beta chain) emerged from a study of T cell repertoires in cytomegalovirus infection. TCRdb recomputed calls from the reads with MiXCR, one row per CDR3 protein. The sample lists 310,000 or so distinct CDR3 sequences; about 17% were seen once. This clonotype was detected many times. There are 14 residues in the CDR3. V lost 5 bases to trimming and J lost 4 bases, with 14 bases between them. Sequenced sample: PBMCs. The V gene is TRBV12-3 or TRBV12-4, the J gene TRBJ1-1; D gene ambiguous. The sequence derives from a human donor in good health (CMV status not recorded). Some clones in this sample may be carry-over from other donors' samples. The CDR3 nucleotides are TGTGCCAGCAGTCGAGGCGTGCGAGCCACTGAAGCTTTCTTT. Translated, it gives CASSRGVRATEAFF.